The source of this T cell receptor beta chain is a study of vaccination effects on CD4 cells after COVID-19. Overall study context: Sampling occurred a median 72 days post second dose, range 14 to 241. Points from the study as a whole: By a late point after vaccination, infection- and vaccine-induced clones had shrunk markedly through clonal contraction.

Before any sequencing was done, the ViraFEST assay used viral peptide pools to expand antigen-specific CD4+ T cells. Having been cultured for roughly 10 days, the cells underwent CD4+ T cell isolation. Two doses of BNT162b2 or mRNA-1273 vaccine were administered to participants. Each vaccine recipient was nucleocapsid antibody negative and had no prior SARS-CoV-2 infection. It was with about 10 IU/ml IL-2 and roughly 9.2 ug/ml peptides that around 1.9 million PBMC per well were cultured. V was cut by 4 bases and J by 6 bases, with 7 bases left in between. Germline V gives CDR1 DFQATT, CDR2 SNEGSKA (reference sequence). The CDR3 sequence is 11 residues long. Regarding this clone: The antigen is undetermined.

Profiling relied on immunoSEQ multiplex PCR, and the TCRdb table lists in-frame clones only, not all of them. The data hold some 25,000 clones, with more than 60% observed a single time. Material: CD4+ T cells from PBMCs cultured with HCoV-NL63 spike peptides, obtained after COVID-19 vaccination. The chain combines TRBV20-1 with TRBJ2-1, with D hard to call. The sequence was collected from a human donor who received a COVID-19 vaccine. CDR3 coding DNA: TGCAGTGCTACTCCCGTCAATGAGCAGTTCTTC. Translating it yields CSATPVNEQFF.